The 5 T cell receptor beta chains in this list originate from one sample, sequenced in a study of response to subunit inactivated influenza vaccine (dated 2018 in TCRdb). The library was generated by RT-PCR. The instrument was an Illumina HiSeq 2500. TCRdb reprocessed the public reads (quality trimming at Q25 with fastp, clone calling with MiXCR) and kept in-frame beta chains. Each entry merges the rows of one CDR3 protein and shows their most common DNA and genes. Recorded for this sample are 600,000 to 850,000 distinct CDR3 sequences; about 15% of them occurred a single time. 6% to 9.5% of the sample lies in the top ten. Sequenced here: PBMCs from blood, sampled 14 to 15 days before vaccination. Receptor source: a man aged 45 to 65 who received an inactivated influenza vaccine. Donor details come from another sample of the same person, matched by shared clones.

In this sample, this clonotype turned up a few times. This chain links TRBV6-2 or TRBV6-3 with TRBJ1-5; no clear D. The CDR3 is 15 amino acids. Germline values: CDR1 MNHEY, CDR2 SVGEGT. The ends were cut back, 6 bases at V and 3 bases at J, with 15 bases in the middle. CDR3 DNA: TGTGCCAGCAGGGCGGACTTATCCCCCAATCAGCCCCAGCATTTT. It codes for CASRADLSPNQPQHF.

The chain recombines TRBV9 with TRBJ2-2; maybe TRBD2 (6 bases). This CDR3 spans 20 amino acids. Germline V CDR1 and CDR2: SGDLS, YYNGEE. The V end lost 4 bases, the J end lost 3 bases, and 28 bases lay between the germline ends. The CDR3 reads CASSLAGGDRMELDTGELFF. As DNA, the CDR3 is TGTGCCAGCAGCCTTGCGGGCGGGGATAGGATGGAGTTGGACACCGGGGAGCTGTTTTTT.

This clonotype was counted a few times. V is TRBV29-1 and J is TRBJ2-4; 7 positions match TRBD1. The CDR3 loop spans 14 amino acids. Looked up from germline, CDR1 is SQVTM and CDR2 is ANQGSEA. V lost 3 bases to trimming and J lost 4 bases; unmatched junction nucleotides: 6. CDR3 in DNA: TGCAGCGTTGATCCCGGGACAGCAAAAAACATTCAGTACTTC. Translated: CSVDPGTAKNIQYF.

This clonotype was counted ten times or more. The rearrangement links TRBV12-3 or TRBV12-4 to TRBJ2-6; unclear D gene. CDR3 length: 14 amino acids. The ends were cut back, 5 bases at V and 0 bases at J, with 5 bases in the middle. Written as DNA, the CDR3 is TGTGCCAGCAGTCCCGCCTCTGGGGCCAACGTCCTGACTTTC. Translation: CASSPASGANVLTF.

The chain carries TRBV20-1 and TRBJ2-2; possible D gene TRBD1, 6 bases. Trimming took off 3 bases at V and 6 bases at J, with 17 bases between the two ends. This CDR3 is built from 15 residues. CDR1 and CDR2 from the germline V gene are DFQATT and SNEGSKA (reference sequence). CDR3 nucleotides: TGCAGTGCTAGCCTACAGGGAACTGGTGCCGGGGAGCTGTTTTTT. Translated: CSASLQGTGAGELFF.